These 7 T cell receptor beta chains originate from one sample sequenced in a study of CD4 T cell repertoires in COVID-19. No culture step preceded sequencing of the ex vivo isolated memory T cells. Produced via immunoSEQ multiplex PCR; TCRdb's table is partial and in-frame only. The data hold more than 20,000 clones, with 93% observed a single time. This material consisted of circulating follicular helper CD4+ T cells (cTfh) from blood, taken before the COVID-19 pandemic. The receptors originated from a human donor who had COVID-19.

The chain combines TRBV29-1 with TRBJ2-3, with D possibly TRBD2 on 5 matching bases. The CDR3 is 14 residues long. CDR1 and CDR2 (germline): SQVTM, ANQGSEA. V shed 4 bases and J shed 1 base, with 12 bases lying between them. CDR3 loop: CSVAEGSGTDTQYF. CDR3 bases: TGCAGCGTTGCGGAAGGTAGCGGCACAGATACGCAGTATTTT.

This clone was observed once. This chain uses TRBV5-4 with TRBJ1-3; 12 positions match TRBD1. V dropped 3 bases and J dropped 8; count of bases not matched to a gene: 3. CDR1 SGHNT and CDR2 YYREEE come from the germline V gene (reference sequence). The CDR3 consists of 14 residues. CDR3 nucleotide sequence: TGTGCCAGCAGCTGGGACAGGGGGCAGGACACCATATATTTT. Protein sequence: CASSWDRGQDTIYF.

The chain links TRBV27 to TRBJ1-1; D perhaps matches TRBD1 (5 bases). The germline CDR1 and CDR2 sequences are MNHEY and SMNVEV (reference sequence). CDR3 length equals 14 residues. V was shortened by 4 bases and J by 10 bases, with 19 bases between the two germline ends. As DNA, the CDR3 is TGTGCCAGCAGTTCCAGGACCTCCCGGGGGGGAGCTTTCTTT. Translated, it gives CASSSRTSRGGAFF.

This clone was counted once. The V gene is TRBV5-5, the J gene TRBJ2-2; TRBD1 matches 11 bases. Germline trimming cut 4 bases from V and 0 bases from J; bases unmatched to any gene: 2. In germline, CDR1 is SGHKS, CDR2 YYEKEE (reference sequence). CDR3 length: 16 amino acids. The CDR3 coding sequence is TGTGCCAGCAGCCCGGGACAGGGGGCGAACACCGGGGAGCTGTTTTTT. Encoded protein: CASSPGQGANTGELFF.

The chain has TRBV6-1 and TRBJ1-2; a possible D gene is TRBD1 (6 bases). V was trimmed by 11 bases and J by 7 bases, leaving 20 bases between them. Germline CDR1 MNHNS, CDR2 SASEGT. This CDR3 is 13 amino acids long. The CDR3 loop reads CAGGGAYFGGYTF. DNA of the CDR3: TGTGCCGGAGGGGGGGCTTATTTCGGTGGCTACACCTTC.

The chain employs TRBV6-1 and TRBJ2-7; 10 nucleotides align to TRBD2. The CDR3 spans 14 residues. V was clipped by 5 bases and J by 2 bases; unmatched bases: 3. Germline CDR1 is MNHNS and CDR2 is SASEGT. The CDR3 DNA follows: TGTGCCAGCAGTCAAACTAGCGGGACCTACGAGCAGTACTTC. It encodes CASSQTSGTYEQYF.

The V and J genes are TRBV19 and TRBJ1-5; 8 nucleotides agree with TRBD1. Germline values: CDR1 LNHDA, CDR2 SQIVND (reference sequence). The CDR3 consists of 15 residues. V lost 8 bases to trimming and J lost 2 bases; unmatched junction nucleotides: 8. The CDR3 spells CASGLTTGGNQPQHF. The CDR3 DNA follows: TGTGCCAGTGGACTAACGACAGGGGGCAATCAGCCCCAGCATTTT.